Described below is a single T cell receptor (beta chain) sequence and its context. Its target is unknown. The data derive from a study of T cell responses to AZD1222 COVID-19 vaccine. Broader study findings: Regions 160-218 and 743-854 held dominance among vaccine-associated CD4 TCRs, which spanned spike.

CDR1 is SNHLY and CDR2 is FYNNEI in the germline V gene. The V and J ends lost 3 bases and 2 bases respectively, with 8 bases between them. This CDR3 spans 14 amino acids. Profiled with immunoSEQ multiplex PCR; TCRdb holds only in-frame clones, not every one. The table lists about 150,000 clones, 90% to 95% of them singletons, with 4% to 6% in the top ten. The material was peripheral blood, obtained on day 0 of AZD1222 vaccination. This sequence originates from an adult in good health. The rearrangement uses TRBV2 and TRBJ2-1; no reliable D call. The chain's CDR3 is CASSDLGTYNEQFF. Here the CDR3 DNA reads TGTGCCAGCAGTGATTTAGGGACCTACAATGAGCAGTTCTTC.